Shown below are 31 T cell receptor beta chains from a single sample sequenced in a study of T cells in Graves' hyperthyroidism and ophthalmopathy. Researchers took RNA transcripts and amplified the TCR beta CDR3 regions from them. In the first-round RT-PCR of the TCR CDR3, the HTBI primer set was used. TCRdb fed the multiplex PCR reads into MiXCR, producing one record per CDR3 protein. The data contain about 610,000 distinct CDR3 sequences, around 42% of them seen just once; the ten biggest clones take up around 7.7%. Sequencing used peripheral blood or thyroid tissue (not recorded which). These receptors all come from a woman aged 18-30 years with Graves' hyperthyroidism.

This clonotype was counted between two and nine times. This rearrangement joins TRBV25-1 to TRBJ1-1; 10 bases map to TRBD1. Germline V gene sequence: CDR1 MGHDK, CDR2 SYGVNS. The CDR3 has 13 amino acids. Unmatched junction bases numbered 6, after V lost 9 bases and J lost 5 bases. The DNA for the CDR3 is TGTGCCAGTTTAGGACAGGGGGGGACTGAAGCTTTCTTT. It specifies CASLGQGGTEAFF.

The chain joins TRBV7-6 to TRBJ2-3; D gene ambiguous. Trimming took 0 bases from V and 4 from J, leaving 8 bases between them. CDR1 is SGHVS, CDR2 FNYEAQ, per germline. This CDR3 has 14 residues. The CDR3, as DNA: TGTGCCAGCAGCTTAGCCCCCAACGCAGATACGCAGTATTTT. Protein product: CASSLAPNADTQYF.

The genes are TRBV29-1 and TRBJ1-2, with D possibly being TRBD1 (6 bases). Trimming pared 6 bases from V and 8 bases from J, leaving 19 bases between. CDR1 SQVTM and CDR2 ANQGSEA come from the germline V gene. The CDR3 contains 13 residues. DNA for the CDR3: TGCAGCGTGGCCCCGGATTCAACAGGGGGCTACACCTTC. This codes for CSVAPDSTGGYTF. Supplemented by reference TRBV29-1 and TRBJ1-2, the full variable domain reads SAVISQKPSRDICQRGTSLTIQCQVDSQVTMMFWYRQQPGQSLTLIATANQGSEATYESGFVIDKFPISRPNLTFSTLTVSNMSPEDSSIYLCSVAPDSTGGYTFGSGTRLTVV.

This clonotype has a count of ten or more. The chain combines TRBV7-6 with TRBJ2-7, with D unresolved. There are 15 residues in the CDR3. V was cut by 4 bases and J by 0 bases, with 13 bases left in between. CDR1 is SGHVS and CDR2 is FNYEAQ in the germline V gene. DNA for the CDR3: TGTGCCAGCAGCTCACTGCCAGTGAACTCCTACGAGCAGTACTTC. Its protein product is CASSSLPVNSYEQYF.

This clonotype came up many times. The rearrangement uses TRBV2 and TRBJ2-7; 14 positions match TRBD2. CDR1 is SNHLY and CDR2 is FYNNEI in the germline V gene. The V segment lost 6 bases and the J segment 2 bases; nucleotides outside the gene matches: 6. CDR3 length equals 16 residues. The CDR3 region is CASRKGLAGETYEQYF. CDR3 coding DNA: TGTGCCAGCAGGAAGGGACTAGCGGGAGAAACCTACGAGCAGTACTTC.

This clonotype was counted ten times or more. This chain joins TRBV20-1 and TRBJ1-2; a weak D match, TRBD1 (5 bases). The V end was cut by 5 bases, the J end by 2 bases, with 9 bases between. The germline gives CDR1 DFQATT, CDR2 SNEGSKA (reference sequence). This CDR3 is built from 12 residues. CDR3: CSASDRNYGYTF. DNA for the CDR3: TGCAGTGCTTCAGACAGAAACTATGGCTACACCTTC.

This clonotype showed up many times. This chain connects TRBV7-2 to TRBJ2-5, with D maybe TRBD1 (6 bases). Germline loops: CDR1 SGHTA, CDR2 FQGNSA. The CDR3 covers 15 residues. Trimming removed 0 bases at V and 2 bases at J, with 10 bases between. In DNA form, the CDR3 reads TGTGCCAGCAGCTTAGCGAGCACAGGGCAAGAGACCCAGTACTTC. It encodes CASSLASTGQETQYF.

The chain uses TRBV7-2 and TRBJ2-7; the match to TRBD2 covers 8 bases. The CDR3 loop spans 16 amino acids. Germline lookup yields CDR1 SGHTA and CDR2 FQGNSA. The V segment lost 4 bases and the J segment 1 base; nucleotides outside the gene matches: 9. CDR3 sequence (DNA): TGTGCCAGCAGCTCTCCACCTGCTAGCGGGTCCTACGAGCAGTACTTC. Its translation: CASSSPPASGSYEQYF.

This clonotype was detected many times. V is TRBV20-1 and J is TRBJ1-2; D gene uncertain. Germline V CDR1 and CDR2: DFQATT, SNEGSKA (reference sequence). This CDR3 is built from 12 residues. V lost 5 bases, J lost 0 bases, and 7 bases lay in between. CDR3 nucleotide sequence: TGCAGTGCTCGGGCAGCTAACTATGGCTACACCTTC. As protein: CSARAANYGYTF.

This rearrangement joins TRBV5-1 to TRBJ1-1; perhaps TRBD1 as D (6 bases). Germline CDR1 SGHRS, CDR2 YFSETQ. The CDR3 extends over 15 amino acids. V lost 4 bases and J lost 7, with 20 bases in between. CDR3 nucleotide sequence: TGCGCCAGCAGCCTCCAACCAGGGGCGGCTAATGAAGCTTTCTTT. Its protein is CASSLQPGAANEAFF. The whole variable domain, filled in from reference TRBV5-1 and TRBJ1-1, reads KAGVTQTPRYLIKTRGQQVTLSCSPISGHRSVSWYQQTPGQGLQFLFEYFSETQRNKGNFPGRFSGRQFSNSRSEMNVSTLELGDSALYLCASSLQPGAANEAFFGQGTRLTVV.

This clonotype was counted between two and nine times. This chain uses TRBV7-2 with TRBJ2-5; unclear D gene. This CDR3 region has 11 residues. Germline-derived CDR1 and CDR2 are SGHTA and FQGNSA. The ends were cut back, 1 base at V and 8 bases at J, with 5 bases in the middle. CDR3 region: CASSLGVTQYF. CDR3 DNA: TGTGCCAGCAGCTTAGGGGTAACCCAGTACTTC.

This clonotype was counted many times. The genes are TRBV10-3 and TRBJ2-5, with D perhaps TRBD1 or TRBD2 (5 bases each). Germline CDR1 reads ENHRY; CDR2 reads SYGVKD. Trimming left V 4 bases short and J 2 bases short, with 8 bases between. This CDR3 has 13 residues. The CDR3 reads CAISGGEQETQYF. In nucleotides, the CDR3 is TGTGCCATCAGTGGAGGGGAGCAAGAGACCCAGTACTTC.

The chain's CDR3 is CASSLWAQHF. The CDR3 DNA reads as TGTGCCAGCAGCTTATGGGCCCAGCATTTT. The chain employs TRBV13 and TRBJ1-5; no clear D. CDR1 PRHDT and CDR2 FYEKMQ come from the germline V gene (reference sequence). This CDR3 comprises 10 residues. Deletions cut 2 bases from V and 11 bases from J, with 4 bases between.

This clonotype appeared many times. CDR3 in DNA: TGTGCCAGCAGCTTAGCTGGGAATGTAAGAATAACTTTCTTT. Amino acid sequence: CASSLAGNVRITFF. The gene calls are TRBV7-2 and TRBJ1-1, with D unresolved. This CDR3 is 14 amino acids long. Germline V CDR1 and CDR2: SGHTA, FQGNSA. Trimming left V 0 bases short and J 12 bases short, with 17 bases between.

This clonotype appeared many times. The V gene is TRBV6-5, the J gene TRBJ2-7; the D gene is possibly TRBD1 (5 bases). This CDR3 comprises 13 residues. CDR1 and CDR2 (germline): MNHEY, SVGAGI. V was shortened by 6 bases and J by 6 bases, with 15 bases between the two germline ends. This CDR3 is CASRSPEQGEQYF. The CDR3 DNA reads TGTGCCAGCAGATCCCCAGAGCAGGGCGAGCAGTACTTC.

As for this clonotype: A much larger clone lies one base from this, so it may be a read error. This chain links TRBV6-5 with TRBJ1-1, with TRBD1 matching over 10 bases. Germline V CDR1 and CDR2: MNHEY, SVGAGI. This CDR3 has 15 residues. CDR3: CASSYRTGGETEALF. CDR3 in DNA: TGTGCCAGCAGTTATCGGACAGGGGGAGAAACTGAAGCTCTCTTT.

This clonotype was picked up many times. V and J are TRBV25-1 and TRBJ1-1; D is uncertain. The V gene lost 1 base and the J gene lost 1 base, with 4 bases spanning the gap. CDR1 MGHDK and CDR2 SYGVNS come from the germline V gene. CDR3 length: 13 amino acids. CDR3 region: CASSELGNTEAFF. DNA of the CDR3: TGTGCCAGCAGTGAATTGGGGAACACTGAAGCTTTCTTT.

This clonotype was found a few times. The J gene is TRBJ1-5, the V gene TRBV7-3; D is unresolved. The germline V gene has CDR1 SGHTA and CDR2 FQGTGA. V lost 5 bases to trimming and J lost 4 bases, with 6 bases between them. The CDR3 is 12 amino acids. CDR3 loop: CASSTQNQPQHF. The CDR3 DNA is TGTGCCAGCAGCACCCAGAATCAGCCCCAGCATTTT.

This clonotype was seen at least ten times. The CDR3 sequence is CSARGTSGYYEQYF. For the CDR3, the DNA is TGCAGTGCTAGGGGGACTAGCGGATACTACGAGCAGTACTTC. This sequence joins TRBV20-1 and TRBJ2-7; 11 bases match TRBD2. The CDR3 covers 14 residues. Germline CDR1 DFQATT, CDR2 SNEGSKA (reference sequence). J lost 3 bases, V lost 3 bases, and 4 bases had no gene match.

This clonotype was found many times. The chain employs TRBV20-1 and TRBJ1-4; TRBD1 matches 10 bases. The V and J ends lost 3 bases and 1 base, in that order; junction bases with no gene match: 2. This CDR3 comprises 15 residues. Per the germline V gene, CDR1 is DFQATT and CDR2 is SNEGSKA (reference sequence). This CDR3 reads CSASGTGETNEKLFF. In nucleotides, the CDR3 is TGCAGTGCTAGTGGGACAGGGGAAACTAATGAAAAACTGTTTTTT.

This clonotype turned up a few times. This sequence joins TRBV6-5 and TRBJ2-7; the match to TRBD2 covers 14 bases. CDR3 length: 19 residues. CDR1 is MNHEY and CDR2 is SVGAGI in the germline V gene. J was trimmed by 6 bases and V by 2 bases; bases with no gene match: 15. The CDR3 spells CASSYVSPGLAGVFVEQYF. Here the CDR3 DNA reads TGTGCCAGCAGTTACGTCTCCCCGGGACTAGCGGGAGTGTTTGTCGAGCAGTACTTC.

This clonotype was found many times. The chain employs TRBV12-3 or TRBV12-4 and TRBJ2-7; a weak D match, TRBD1 (6 bases). CDR3 length equals 13 residues. V was pared by 1 base and J by 9 bases, with 13 bases between. CDR3 protein: CASSLEAQGGQYF. As DNA, the CDR3 is TGTGCCAGCAGTTTAGAGGCCCAAGGGGGGCAGTACTTC.

V and J are TRBV29-1 and TRBJ2-7; D gene ambiguous. The V end was cut by 8 bases, the J end by 2 bases, with 10 bases between. Looked up from germline, CDR1 is SQVTM and CDR2 is ANQGSEA. This CDR3 is 11 amino acids long. The CDR3 DNA reads TGCAGCTTAACACGTACCTACGAGCAGTACTTC. This codes for CSLTRTYEQYF.

The CDR3 loop reads CASSHTRDGGYTF. CDR3 nucleotide sequence: TGTGCCAGCAGCCACACCCGGGACGGCGGGTACACCTTC. The V call is TRBV7-2, the J call TRBJ1-2; possible D gene TRBD1, 5 bases. The V and J ends lost 5 bases and 11 bases respectively, with 18 bases between them. The CDR3 runs to 13 residues. CDR1 SGHTA and CDR2 FQGNSA come from the germline V gene.

About this clonotype: A much larger clone differs from this one at a single base, so this may be a read error. J is TRBJ2-7 and V is TRBV24-1; 7 bases are shared with TRBD2. Germline CDR1 and CDR2: KGHDR and SFDVKD. With 8 bases clipped from V and 7 bases from J, the junction kept 10 bases outside the gene matches. CDR3 length: 13 residues. The CDR3 DNA reads as TGTGCCACCACTAGCGGCCTTTACAATGAGCAGTACTTC. It translates to CATTSGLYNEQYF.

The sample holds many counts of this clonotype. The chain is built from TRBV4-3 and TRBJ1-5, with 9 nucleotides matching TRBD1. The CDR3 runs 15 residues. Trimming at V came to 3 bases and at J to 7 bases, leaving 7 bases not matched to a gene. The germline CDR1 and CDR2 sequences are LGHNA and YSLEER. The CDR3 here is CASSQGTGFGQPQHF. CDR3 DNA sequence: TGCGCCAGCAGCCAGGGGACAGGGTTTGGACAGCCCCAGCATTTT.

This clonotype was seen repeatedly, ten times or more. The chain has TRBV12-3 or TRBV12-4 and TRBJ1-5; the match to TRBD1 covers 9 bases. This CDR3 spans 18 amino acids. The V and J ends lost 3 bases and 3 bases, in that order; junction bases with no gene match: 12. CDR3 nucleotide sequence: TGTGCCAGCAGTTTTGGGGGAGCGGGGACAGGGTTCAATCAGCCCCAGCATTTT. This translates into CASSFGGAGTGFNQPQHF.

This sequence joins TRBV3-1 and TRBJ2-7; 9 bases agree with TRBD1. CDR1 is LGHDT and CDR2 is YNNKEL in the germline V gene (reference sequence). With V trimmed by 5 bases and J by 4 bases, 6 bases remained unmatched. The CDR3 consists of 14 residues. CDR3 protein: CASSDRGFRYEQYF. Written as DNA, the CDR3 is TGTGCCAGCAGCGACAGGGGGTTCCGGTACGAGCAGTACTTC.

In its sample, this clonotype was seen many times. V is TRBV20-1 and J is TRBJ2-7; either TRBD1 or TRBD2 may fit D (9 bases each). Trimming removed 3 bases from V and 4 bases from J, with 25 bases in between. The CDR3 loop spans 17 amino acids. Germline values: CDR1 DFQATT, CDR2 SNEGSKA (reference sequence). CDR3 DNA: TGCAGTGCTAGCGGCGGGGACAGGGCGGGAGGGTCATACGAGCAGTACTTC. It yields the protein CSASGGDRAGGSYEQYF.

This clonotype was found many times. The chain employs TRBV6-2 or TRBV6-3 and TRBJ2-7, with D uncertain. This CDR3 has 15 residues. Germline CDR1 is MNHEY and CDR2 is SVGEGT. Trimming removed 0 bases at V and 3 bases at J, with 12 bases between. The CDR3 bases are TGTGCCAGCAGTTACTCGACGGGCCCACACTACGAGCAGTACTTC. Its translation is CASSYSTGPHYEQYF.

This clonotype has at least ten counts. The chain employs TRBV29-1 and TRBJ2-2; a weak D match, TRBD1 (5 bases). V was trimmed by 3 bases and J by 4 bases, leaving 9 bases between them. CDR1 SQVTM and CDR2 ANQGSEA come from the germline V gene. The CDR3 extends over 13 amino acids. CDR3 bases: TGCAGCGTTGATGCCGACAGCACCGGGGAGCTGTTTTTT. The encoded protein is CSVDADSTGELFF.